This is a list of T cell receptor beta chains from one sample in a study of patients and donors after allogeneic stem cell transplantation. Each CDR3 protein is one row after TCRdb ran MiXCR on the RT-PCR reads. This table holds 800,000 to 1,000,000 distinct CDR3 sequences, 18% found once. Sequencing was carried out using blood, either unsorted or a sorted T cell fraction (not recorded which). Receptors originate from a human donor who was either an allogeneic HSCT recipient or a stem cell or donor lymphocyte infusion donor (not recorded which). It is not recorded whose cells these are; they may come from a transplant donor. Each CDR3 is given with its conserved first and last residue. D genes are given only for firm matches. Size is stated for part of the rows, as once, few or many counts, or as a class when the clone is expanded.

V gene: TRBV2; clone size: few; D gene: NA; J gene: TRBJ1-4; CDR3 DNA: TGTGCCAGCAGTGGGGCAACAACTAATGAAAAACTGTTTTTT; CDR3 protein: CASSGATTNEKLFF
V gene: TRBV5-1; clone size: NA; D gene: NA; J gene: TRBJ1-6; CDR3 DNA: TGCGCCAGCAGCTTGGTAAGGAATGTGATTTCACCCCTCCACTTT; CDR3 protein: CASSLVRNVISPLHF
V gene: TRBV7-9; clone size: NA; D gene: NA; J gene: TRBJ2-2; CDR3 DNA: TGTGCCAGCAGCTTTACACGAAACACCGGGGAGCTGTTTTTT; CDR3 protein: CASSFTRNTGELFF
V gene: TRBV20-1; clone size: NA; D gene: NA; J gene: TRBJ2-3; CDR3 DNA: TGCAGTGCTCCCAGACCCAACACAGATACGCAGTATTTT; CDR3 protein: CSAPRPNTDTQYF
V gene: TRBV6-1; clone size: NA; D gene: NA; J gene: TRBJ1-2; CDR3 DNA: TGTGCCAGCAGTCGGGGGAAGAACTATGGCTACACCTTC; CDR3 protein: CASSRGKNYGYTF
V gene: TRBV6-1; clone size: NA; D gene: TRBD1; J gene: TRBJ1-2; CDR3 DNA: TGTGCCAGCAGTGGACGGACAGGGGAGGTCTATGGCTACACCTTC; CDR3 protein: CASSGRTGEVYGYTF
V gene: TRBV5-5; clone size: NA; D gene: NA; J gene: TRBJ2-2; CDR3 DNA: TGTGCCACCTCTCCGGGGCCTCACACCGGGGAGCTGTTTTTT; CDR3 protein: CATSPGPHTGELFF
V gene: TRBV20-1; clone size: NA; D gene: NA; J gene: TRBJ2-7; CDR3 DNA: TGCAGTGCTCTTAGGAGCGGAGATTTCTACGAGCAGTACTTC; CDR3 protein: CSALRSGDFYEQYF
V gene: TRBV29-1; clone size: NA; D gene: NA; J gene: TRBJ2-6; CDR3 DNA: TGCAGCGTTGGGAACTCTGGGGCCAACGTCCTGACTTTC; CDR3 protein: CSVGNSGANVLTF
V gene: TRBV30; clone size: few; D gene: NA; J gene: TRBJ2-7; CDR3 DNA: TGTGCCTGGACCCCACCGACAGTCTCCTACGAGCAGTACTTC; CDR3 protein: CAWTPPTVSYEQYF
V gene: TRBV7-3; clone size: NA; D gene: NA; J gene: TRBJ1-2; CDR3 DNA: TGTGCCAGCAGCTTAATTCAACAGACGGACTATGGCTACACCTTC; CDR3 protein: CASSLIQQTDYGYTF
V gene: TRBV11-2; clone size: few; D gene: TRBD2; J gene: TRBJ2-1; CDR3 DNA: TGTGCCAGCAGCTTAGTCGGCGGGAGCAGCGATGAGCAGTTCTTC; CDR3 protein: CASSLVGGSSDEQFF
V gene: TRBV5-1; clone size: few; D gene: TRBD1; J gene: TRBJ2-2; CDR3 DNA: TGCGCCAGCACCTCAAGGACAGGGGATACCGGGGAGCTGTTTTTT; CDR3 protein: CASTSRTGDTGELFF
V gene: TRBV24-1; clone size: NA; D gene: NA; J gene: TRBJ2-3; CDR3 DNA: TGTGCCACCAGTCCCCGGGACAAAGACACAGATACGCAGTATTTT; CDR3 protein: CATSPRDKDTDTQYF
V gene: TRBV10-2; clone size: few; D gene: NA; J gene: TRBJ1-3; CDR3 DNA: TGCGCCAGCAGTGAAGACGGTTCCTCTGGAAACACCATATATTTT; CDR3 protein: CASSEDGSSGNTIYF
V gene: TRBV2; clone size: NA; D gene: NA; J gene: TRBJ2-5; CDR3 DNA: TGTGCCAGCGGTCGCGACTACCAAGAGACCCAGTACTTC; CDR3 protein: CASGRDYQETQYF
V gene: TRBV20-1; clone size: NA; D gene: NA; J gene: TRBJ1-1; CDR3 DNA: TGCAGTGCCCCAGGTGGGGCTGAAGCTTTCTTT; CDR3 protein: CSAPGGAEAFF
V gene: TRBV7-9; clone size: few; D gene: NA; J gene: TRBJ2-3; CDR3 DNA: TGTGCCAGCAGCTTATCGGGTAGAGGGGGCACAGATACGCAGTATTTT; CDR3 protein: CASSLSGRGGTDTQYF
V gene: TRBV11-2; clone size: NA; D gene: NA; J gene: TRBJ2-7; CDR3 DNA: TGTGCCAGCAGCTTACGGGCCAACTCCTACGAGCAGTACTTC; CDR3 protein: CASSLRANSYEQYF
V gene: TRBV20-1; clone size: many; D gene: NA; J gene: TRBJ1-2; CDR3 DNA: TGCAGTGCTCGCGTTGGGGGGCAGGACTATGGCTACACCTTC; CDR3 protein: CSARVGGQDYGYTF
V gene: TRBV4-2; clone size: NA; D gene: NA; J gene: TRBJ1-5; CDR3 DNA: TGTGCCAGCAGCCAAGATTTGAACAGATACCATCAGCCCCAGCATTTT; CDR3 protein: CASSQDLNRYHQPQHF
V gene: TRBV19; clone size: NA; D gene: NA; J gene: TRBJ2-1; CDR3 DNA: TGTGCCAGTAGTGGGCCCGGGGGCGAGCGGTGGAATGAGCAGTTCTTC; CDR3 protein: CASSGPGGERWNEQFF
V gene: TRBV20-1; clone size: NA; D gene: TRBD1; J gene: TRBJ1-2; CDR3 DNA: TGCAGTGCTAGAGATCTCTTGGGGGGACAGACCTATGGCTACACCTTC; CDR3 protein: CSARDLLGGQTYGYTF
V gene: TRBV9; clone size: NA; D gene: NA; J gene: TRBJ2-2; CDR3 DNA: TGTGCCAGCAGCGTACGCCTTTCGGGGGACACCGGGGAGCTGTTTTTT; CDR3 protein: CASSVRLSGDTGELFF
V gene: TRBV5-1; clone size: few; D gene: TRBD1; J gene: TRBJ2-7; CDR3 DNA: TGCGCCAGCAGCGTCCCGCAGGGGGCCGCCTACGAGCAGTACTTC; CDR3 protein: CASSVPQGAAYEQYF
V gene: TRBV20-1; clone size: NA; D gene: TRBD2; J gene: TRBJ2-2; CDR3 DNA: TGCAGTGCTAGGGGGCTAGCGGGCTACACCGGGGAGCTGTTTTTT; CDR3 protein: CSARGLAGYTGELFF
V gene: TRBV7-9; clone size: NA; D gene: TRBD1; J gene: TRBJ1-1; CDR3 DNA: TGTGCCAGCAGGACAGGGAGGAAGAACACTGAAGCTTTCTTT; CDR3 protein: CASRTGRKNTEAFF
V gene: TRBV27; clone size: NA; D gene: NA; J gene: TRBJ1-5; CDR3 DNA: TGTGCCGACTCGGGGAGCAATCAGCCCCAGCATTTT; CDR3 protein: CADSGSNQPQHF
V gene: TRBV7-6; clone size: NA; D gene: NA; J gene: TRBJ2-5; CDR3 DNA: TGTGCCAGCAGCATTTCACGGCCGACTCTTGGCACACAAGAGACCCAGTACTTC; CDR3 protein: CASSISRPTLGTQETQYF
V gene: TRBV12-3/TRBV12-4; clone size: many; D gene: NA; J gene: TRBJ2-2; CDR3 DNA: TGTGCCAGCAGTTTGAGGGAAGCCGGGGAGCTGTTTTTT; CDR3 protein: CASSLREAGELFF
V gene: TRBV29-1; clone size: NA; D gene: NA; J gene: TRBJ2-7; CDR3 DNA: TGCAGCGTTGAAGTCAGGTCCTACGAGCAGTACTTC; CDR3 protein: CSVEVRSYEQYF
V gene: TRBV24-1; clone size: few; D gene: NA; J gene: TRBJ1-2; CDR3 DNA: TGTGCCACCAGTGGCCAAACTAACTATGGCTACACCTTC; CDR3 protein: CATSGQTNYGYTF
V gene: TRBV12-3/TRBV12-4; clone size: many; D gene: NA; J gene: TRBJ1-4; CDR3 DNA: TGTGCCAGCAGTTTAAGGCGGGTTGAAAAACTGTTTTTT; CDR3 protein: CASSLRRVEKLFF
V gene: TRBV5-1; clone size: few; D gene: NA; J gene: TRBJ2-2; CDR3 DNA: TGCGCCAGCAGCTTAATCGCTGGGGATCCCACCGGGGAGCTGTTTTTT; CDR3 protein: CASSLIAGDPTGELFF
V gene: TRBV27; clone size: few; D gene: NA; J gene: TRBJ2-1; CDR3 DNA: TGTGCCAGCAGTTTAACTGAGCGGACCTCCTACAATGAGCAGTTCTTC; CDR3 protein: CASSLTERTSYNEQFF
V gene: TRBV11-3; clone size: NA; D gene: NA; J gene: TRBJ2-3; CDR3 DNA: TGTGCCAGCAGCTTACTTAACCAGGTGGGAGATACGCAGTATTTT; CDR3 protein: CASSLLNQVGDTQYF
V gene: TRBV12-3/TRBV12-4; clone size: many; D gene: TRBD2; J gene: TRBJ2-1; CDR3 DNA: TGTGCCAGCAGCGGGGGGGCCCGTGAGCAGTTCTTC; CDR3 protein: CASSGGAREQFF
V gene: TRBV9; clone size: NA; D gene: NA; J gene: TRBJ2-1; CDR3 DNA: TGTGCCAGCAGCGTAGCCCTCATCAATGAGCAGTTCTTC; CDR3 protein: CASSVALINEQFF
V gene: TRBV6-1; clone size: NA; D gene: TRBD1; J gene: TRBJ2-7; CDR3 DNA: TGTGCCAGCAGTACACGGGACAGGGACTACGAGCAGTACTTC; CDR3 protein: CASSTRDRDYEQYF
V gene: TRBV5-1; clone size: few; D gene: NA; J gene: TRBJ1-2; CDR3 DNA: TGCGCCAGCAGCTCCGGGGGGGGGTCGGGCTACACCTTC; CDR3 protein: CASSSGGGSGYTF
V gene: TRBV14; clone size: NA; D gene: NA; J gene: TRBJ1-1; CDR3 DNA: TGTGCCAGCAGCCAAGTTAGGTCAGGGGCGCGGACTGAAGCTTTCTTT; CDR3 protein: CASSQVRSGARTEAFF
V gene: TRBV27; clone size: NA; D gene: NA; J gene: TRBJ2-3; CDR3 DNA: TGTGCCAGTTTAGCTCCTAGCACAGATACGCAGTATTTT; CDR3 protein: CASLAPSTDTQYF
V gene: TRBV15; clone size: NA; D gene: TRBD1; J gene: TRBJ2-1; CDR3 DNA: TGTGCCACCGGCCGGGACAGCGGCATCTATGAGCAGTTCTTC; CDR3 protein: CATGRDSGIYEQFF
V gene: TRBV5-1; clone size: NA; D gene: NA; J gene: TRBJ1-5; CDR3 DNA: TGCGCCAGCAGCCCTGGACAGACTCCCAACCAGCCCCAGCATTTT; CDR3 protein: CASSPGQTPNQPQHF
V gene: TRBV27; clone size: NA; D gene: NA; J gene: TRBJ2-7; CDR3 DNA: TGTGCCAGCAGTTGGGCCGGGGTTCGGTACGAGCAGTACTTC; CDR3 protein: CASSWAGVRYEQYF
V gene: TRBV29-1; clone size: few; D gene: NA; J gene: TRBJ1-2; CDR3 DNA: TGCAGCGTTGAAGATCTGGGCAGGGAAGGCTATGGCTACACCTTC; CDR3 protein: CSVEDLGREGYGYTF
V gene: TRBV27; clone size: few; D gene: TRBD1; J gene: TRBJ1-3; CDR3 DNA: TGTGCCAGCAAACGGACAGGCCTTTCTTCTGGAAACACCATATATTTT; CDR3 protein: CASKRTGLSSGNTIYF
V gene: TRBV28; clone size: few; D gene: TRBD2; J gene: TRBJ2-1; CDR3 DNA: TGTGCCAGCAGTGCAACTAGCGGGAGCAGTCATGAGCAGTTCTTC; CDR3 protein: CASSATSGSSHEQFF
V gene: TRBV20-1; clone size: NA; D gene: NA; J gene: TRBJ1-1; CDR3 DNA: TGCAGTGCTAGCCGAACATGGACTGAAGCTTTCTTT; CDR3 protein: CSASRTWTEAFF
V gene: TRBV7-2; clone size: NA; D gene: TRBD2; J gene: TRBJ2-1; CDR3 DNA: TGTGCCAGCACTCCGGGGGGTGGGCGGGACCGACAAAATGAGCAGTTCTTC; CDR3 protein: CASTPGGGRDRQNEQFF
V gene: TRBV12-3/TRBV12-4; clone size: many; D gene: TRBD2; J gene: TRBJ2-2; CDR3 DNA: TGTGCCAGCAGTTTAGAACTAGCGGGAATTACCGGGGAGCTGTTTTTT; CDR3 protein: CASSLELAGITGELFF
V gene: TRBV12-3/TRBV12-4; clone size: NA; D gene: TRBD1; J gene: TRBJ1-1; CDR3 DNA: TGTGCCAGCAGCCCAGGACAGGGTGCAGCTTTCTTT; CDR3 protein: CASSPGQGAAFF
V gene: TRBV27; clone size: NA; D gene: TRBD2; J gene: TRBJ2-3; CDR3 DNA: TGTGCCAGCAGTTTATCGTCTAGCGGGAGCACAGATACGCAGTATTTT; CDR3 protein: CASSLSSSGSTDTQYF
V gene: TRBV7-9; clone size: NA; D gene: NA; J gene: TRBJ2-6; CDR3 DNA: TGTGCCAGCAGCTTAGGTGATGCTGGGGCCAACGTCCTGACTTTC; CDR3 protein: CASSLGDAGANVLTF